This T cell receptor (beta chain) was captured by sequencing in a study of breast tumors, draining lymph nodes, adjacent tissues. Findings of the study overall: Tumor repertoires ranked between lymph nodes and nontumor tissue in diversity, with V and J gene preferences. Most tumor T cells seemingly derive from lymph node, then expand in tumor. Luminal-like breast cancer showed significantly greater tumor-nontumor repertoire similarity than basal-like breast cancer did. The lymph node origin of tumor T cells was framed as consistent with a hypothesis, not demonstrated.

One entry per CDR3 protein results from TCRdb running MiXCR on the multiplex PCR reads. The sample yields more than 15,000 distinct CDR3 sequences, around two fifths seen once. Between the trimmed V and J ends, which lost 3 bases and 4 bases, there was a span of 4 bases. Looked up from germline, CDR1 is WSHSY and CDR2 is SAAADI. This CDR3 has 11 residues. A few counts support this clonotype. The antigen is not known. This may be a read error: a much more frequent sequence differs by one nucleotide. This clonotype was obtained from a female donor with breast cancer. Some clones in this sample may be carry-over from other donors' samples. The material sequenced was breast tumor tissue. The J gene is TRBJ2-7, the V gene TRBV10-2; D not resolved. This CDR3 is CASSDGYEQYF. CDR3 in DNA: TGCGCCAGCAGTGATGGGTACGAGCAGTACTTC.